The clone carrying this T cell receptor (beta chain) has only one observation. What it binds is not known. The CDR3 is made up of 14 amino acids. V lost 0 bases and J lost 6, with 11 bases in between. Germline V gene lookup returns CDR1 KGHSH and CDR2 LQKENI. These data originate in a study of OX40 agonist ivuxolimab in advanced cancers. About the study: Patients in the trial were receiving intravenous ivuxolimab every 2 weeks, at doses of 0.01 to 10 mg/kg. Study results and limitations: Expanded clones tended on average to be more numerous among CD8+ T cells than CD4+.

This table comes from immunoSEQ multiplex PCR, and its TCRdb copy is limited to in-frame clones, with some not included. The sample holds about 48,000 clones, 75% to 85% seen once. Peripheral blood came from all dose cohorts at three timepoints. Sequenced material: CD4+ or CD8+ T cells sorted from blood, taken in a trial of the OX40 agonist ivuxolimab. The clonotype was recovered from an adult with an advanced solid tumor such as melanoma, head and neck, liver or kidney cancer. J is TRBJ1-2 and V is TRBV18; D is uncertain. CDR3 region: CASSPPPGGHGYTF. CDR3 nucleotide sequence: TGTGCCAGCTCACCACCCCCGGGAGGGCATGGCTACACCTTC. The full variable domain, its missing parts supplied by reference TRBV18 and TRBJ1-2, is NAGVMQNPRHLVRRRGQEARLRCSPMKGHSHVYWYRQLPEEGLKFMVYLQKENIIDESGMPKERFSAEFPKEGPSILRIQQVVRGDSAAYFCASSPPPGGHGYTFGSGTRLTVV.